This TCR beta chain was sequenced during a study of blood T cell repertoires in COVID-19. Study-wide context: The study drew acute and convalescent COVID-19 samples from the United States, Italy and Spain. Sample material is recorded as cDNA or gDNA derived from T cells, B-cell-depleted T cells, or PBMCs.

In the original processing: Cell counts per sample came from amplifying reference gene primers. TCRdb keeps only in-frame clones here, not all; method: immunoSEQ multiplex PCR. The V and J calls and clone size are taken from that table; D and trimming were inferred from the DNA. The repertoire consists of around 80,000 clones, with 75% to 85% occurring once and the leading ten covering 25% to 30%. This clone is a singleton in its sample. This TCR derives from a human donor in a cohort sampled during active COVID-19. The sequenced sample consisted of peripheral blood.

The CDR3: CASSTQKNTGELFF. For the CDR3, the DNA is TGTGCCAGCTCGACACAGAAGAACACCGGGGAGCTGTTTTTT. The chain has TRBV18 and TRBJ2-2; no reliable D call. Between the trimmed V and J ends, which lost 6 bases and 1 base, there was a span of 9 bases. CDR3 length: 14 residues. Looked up from germline, CDR1 is KGHSH and CDR2 is LQKENI.